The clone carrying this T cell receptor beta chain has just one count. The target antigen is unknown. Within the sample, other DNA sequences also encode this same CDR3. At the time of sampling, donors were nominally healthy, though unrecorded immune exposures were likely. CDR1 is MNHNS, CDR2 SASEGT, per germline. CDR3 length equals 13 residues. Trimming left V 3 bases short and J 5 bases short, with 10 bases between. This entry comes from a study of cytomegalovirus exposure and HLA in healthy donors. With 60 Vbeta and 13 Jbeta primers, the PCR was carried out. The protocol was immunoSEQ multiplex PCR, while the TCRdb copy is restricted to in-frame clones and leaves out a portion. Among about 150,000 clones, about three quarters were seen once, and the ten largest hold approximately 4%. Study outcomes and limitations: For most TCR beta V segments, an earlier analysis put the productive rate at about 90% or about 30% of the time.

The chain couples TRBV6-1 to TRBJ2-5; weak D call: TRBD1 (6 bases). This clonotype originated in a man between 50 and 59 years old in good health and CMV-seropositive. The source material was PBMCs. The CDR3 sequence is CASSEGHVETQYF. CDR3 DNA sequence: TGTGCCAGCAGTGAGGGACATGTCGAGACCCAGTACTTC.